Below, 25 T cell receptor beta chains from the same sample are listed, as sequenced in a study of blood T cell repertoires in COVID-19 (dated by TCRdb to the early 2020s). Libraries were prepared through the immunoSEQ multiplex PCR assay. TCRdb holds this immuneACCESS table with in-frame rearrangements only. Some clones are missing; in checked studies, unresolved V genes explain under half, and the rest has no known cause. This sample lists about 140,000 clones; around nine tenths were detected once. The ten largest clones represent under 7% of the sample. Sequenced material: peripheral blood. These receptors were collected from a human donor in a cohort sampled during active COVID-19.

The chain combines TRBV5-6 with TRBJ1-2; D ambiguous. The CDR3 is 14 residues long. The V gene lost 3 bases and the J gene lost 2 bases, with 11 bases spanning the gap. Looked up from germline, CDR1 is SGHDT and CDR2 is YYEEEE. The CDR3: CASSSGLLNYGYTF. The CDR3 DNA reads TGTGCCAGCAGCTCGGGTCTCTTAAACTATGGCTACACCTTC.

The chain uses TRBV7-9 and TRBJ2-3; D gene ambiguous. The CDR3 length is 15 residues. Looked up from germline, CDR1 is SEHNR and CDR2 is FQNEAQ (reference sequence). The V end lost 3 bases, the J end lost 0 bases, and 10 bases lay between the germline ends. The CDR3 here is CASSFIVASTDTQYF. In DNA, the CDR3 is TGTGCCAGCAGCTTTATAGTAGCCAGCACAGATACGCAGTATTTT. The whole variable domain, remainder taken from reference TRBV7-9 and TRBJ2-3, is DTGVSQNPRHKITKRGQNVTFRCDPISEHNRLYWYRQTLGQGPEFLTYFQNEAQLEKSRLLSDRFSAERPKGSFSTLEIQRTEQGDSAMYLCASSFIVASTDTQYFGPGTRLTVL.

This clone occurred a few times. The CDR3 DNA reads as TGTGCCAGCAGCGAAGACCTAGGCGGTGAAAAACTGTTTTTT. It codes for CASSEDLGGEKLFF. This chain joins TRBV6-6 and TRBJ1-4; D gene unclear. The length of the CDR3 is 14 residues. Germline V lookup: CDR1 MNHNY, CDR2 SVGAGI (reference sequence). V was pared by 6 bases and J by 7 bases, with 15 bases between.

The CDR3 loop is CASSYWSAQGNEQFF. CDR3 bases: TGTGCCAGCAGTTACTGGTCTGCCCAGGGGAATGAGCAGTTCTTC. The genes are TRBV6-5 and TRBJ2-1, with D maybe TRBD1 (6 bases). Germline V gene sequence: CDR1 MNHEY, CDR2 SVGAGI. The CDR3 loop spans 15 amino acids. V was cut by 1 base and J by 7 bases, with 14 bases left in between.

The V call is TRBV9, the J call TRBJ1-1; 9 nucleotides agree with TRBD1. This CDR3 spans 16 amino acids. Germline loops: CDR1 SGDLS, CDR2 YYNGEE. J gave up 0 bases and V 0 bases, and 3 bases lay outside the gene matches. CDR3 sequence reads: CASSVAGQGVNTEAFF. CDR3 nucleotide sequence: TGTGCCAGCAGCGTAGCGGGACAGGGAGTGAACACTGAAGCTTTCTTT.

This clone has only a few counts. J is TRBJ1-2 and V is TRBV5-6, with 7 bases aligning to TRBD1. The germline CDR1 and CDR2 sequences are SGHDT and YYEEEE. There are 14 residues in the CDR3. The V gene end was trimmed by 0 bases and the J gene end by 2 bases; junction bases not matched to a gene: 1. CDR3 protein: CASSLVQGNYGYTF. CDR3 DNA sequence: TGTGCCAGCAGCTTGGTACAGGGGAACTATGGCTACACCTTC.

V gene TRBV6-4 combines with J gene TRBJ2-3, with D unresolved. Trimming took 6 bases from V and 6 from J, leaving 16 bases between them. The CDR3 sequence is 14 residues long. From germline, CDR1 is MRHNA and CDR2 SNTAGT. As DNA, the CDR3 is TGTGCCAGCAGCCCGCCGGAGTCCCCCGATACGCAGTATTTT. It specifies CASSPPESPDTQYF.

The rearrangement uses TRBV6-2 or TRBV6-3 and TRBJ2-2; TRBD2 matches 12 bases. Germline V gene lookup returns CDR1 MNHEY and CDR2 SVGEGT. The CDR3 totals 16 residues. Trimming removed 5 bases from V and 8 bases from J; junction bases left unmatched: 9. CDR3 sequence reads: CASSDRTSGIEGELFF. The CDR3 nucleotides read TGTGCCAGCAGTGACCGGACTAGCGGGATCGAGGGGGAGCTGTTTTTT.

This clone was found a few times. V gene TRBV5-1 combines with J gene TRBJ2-1, with D possibly TRBD2 on 6 matching bases. V gave up 5 bases and J gave up 0 bases, with 6 bases separating them. CDR3 size: 13 residues. Germline V gene data show CDR1 as SGHRS and CDR2 as YFSETQ. The DNA for the CDR3 is TGCGCCAGCAGGGGGGGCTCCTACAATGAGCAGTTCTTC. This codes for CASRGGSYNEQFF.

The chain is built from TRBV18 and TRBJ2-5, with D unresolved. The CDR3 is made up of 14 amino acids. The V end lost 3 bases, the J end lost 0 bases, and 8 bases lay between the germline ends. Germline V lookup: CDR1 KGHSH, CDR2 LQKENI. The CDR3 region is CASSPQNHQETQYF. The CDR3 DNA is TGTGCCAGCTCACCCCAGAATCACCAAGAGACCCAGTACTTC.

The chain combines TRBV11-2 with TRBJ1-2; D is unclear. CDR1 SGHAT and CDR2 FQNNGV come from the germline V gene. Trimming took off 1 base at V and 7 bases at J, with 13 bases between the two ends. This CDR3 is built from 14 residues. CDR3 DNA: TGTGCCAGCAGCTTAGGCACTTGGGCAGGTGGCTACACCTTC. Its protein is CASSLGTWAGGYTF.

The chain joins TRBV7-9 to TRBJ2-1; D is undetermined. The CDR3 is 14 amino acids. With 1 base removed from V and 1 base from J, the gap between germline ends came to 5 bases. Looked up from germline, CDR1 is SEHNR and CDR2 is FQNEAQ (reference sequence). In DNA, the CDR3 is TGTGCCAGCAGCTTAGTCGGGTCCTACAATGAGCAGTTCTTC. Encoded protein: CASSLVGSYNEQFF.

CDR3 bases: TGCGCCAGCAGCGTGGACCAGAGGCATGAGCAGTTCTTC. This translates into CASSVDQRHEQFF. The gene calls are TRBV5-1 and TRBJ2-1; D is undetermined. There are 13 residues in the CDR3. The V gene's germline CDR1 is SGHRS and CDR2 YFSETQ. Trimming took 4 bases from V and 8 from J, leaving 13 bases between them.

The rearrangement links TRBV4-1 to TRBJ2-1, with D possibly TRBD2 on 5 matching bases. Trimming pared 1 base from V and 6 bases from J, leaving 7 bases between. CDR1 and CDR2 from the germline V gene are MGHRA and YSYEKL. This CDR3 is built from 13 residues. In DNA form, the CDR3 reads TGCGCCAGCAGCCAAGGGACTGCCAATGAGCAGTTCTTC. Translating it yields CASSQGTANEQFF.

The gene calls are TRBV6-5 and TRBJ1-1; 8 nucleotides line up with TRBD1. The CDR3 runs to 15 residues. Trimming at V came to 4 bases and at J to 5 bases, leaving 9 bases not matched to a gene. CDR1 and CDR2 from the germline V gene are MNHEY and SVGAGI. The CDR3 loop reads CASSLQGAGVTEAFF. The CDR3 DNA follows: TGTGCCAGCAGTTTGCAGGGGGCTGGCGTGACTGAAGCTTTCTTT.

This clone has only one observation. The chain has TRBV7-9 and TRBJ2-3, with D unclear. This CDR3 has 13 residues. V was cut by 5 bases and J by 1 base, with 7 bases left in between. CDR1 is SEHNR, CDR2 FQNEAQ, per germline (reference sequence). The CDR3 region is CASSGLGTDTQYF. The CDR3 bases are TGTGCCAGCAGCGGCCTTGGCACAGATACGCAGTATTTT. The full variable domain, with the rest looked up from reference TRBV7-9 and TRBJ2-3, is DTGVSQNPRHKITKRGQNVTFRCDPISEHNRLYWYRQTLGQGPEFLTYFQNEAQLEKSRLLSDRFSAERPKGSFSTLEIQRTEQGDSAMYLCASSGLGTDTQYFGPGTRLTVL.

This rearrangement joins TRBV19 to TRBJ1-2, with a weak D call TRBD1 (5 bases). The germline V gene encodes CDR1 LNHDA and CDR2 SQIVND (reference sequence). The V gene lost 3 bases and the J gene lost 6 bases, with 11 bases spanning the gap. CDR3 length equals 13 residues. CDR3 nucleotides: TGTGCCAGTAGTATCGGGGGAAGCGATGGCTACACCTTC. It translates to CASSIGGSDGYTF.

Comment on this clone: An end of the junction differs from the germline gene, which may be a read error. The chain links TRBV5-6 to TRBJ2-1, with D maybe TRBD1 (5 bases). The CDR3 covers 16 residues. Germline values: CDR1 SGHDT, CDR2 YYEEEE. The CDR3: CASSLLGPGSFNEQFF. CDR3 bases: TGTGCCAGCAGCTTGTTGGGGCCCGGGTCCTTCAATGAGCAGTTCTTC.

V usage is TRBV28 and J usage is TRBJ2-7; 12 bases are a match to TRBD2. Per germline, CDR1 MDHEN and CDR2 SYDVKM. The ends lost 3 bases at V and 3 bases at J; junction bases unmatched: 15. This CDR3 is built from 19 residues. DNA of the CDR3: TGTGCCAGCAGTTTCCCGATGGAGGGGGAACTAGCGGGGGGCTACGAGCAGTACTTC. Its translation: CASSFPMEGELAGGYEQYF.

V is TRBV4-1 and J is TRBJ2-7; TRBD1 matches 7 bases. Per the germline V gene, CDR1 is MGHRA and CDR2 is YSYEKL. The CDR3 sequence is 14 residues long. V lost 1 base, J lost 6 bases, and 6 bases stayed unmatched. In DNA form, the CDR3 reads TGCGCCAGCAGCCAAGGCCCCCCAGGGGGCGAGCAGTACTTC. Amino acid sequence: CASSQGPPGGEQYF.

The J gene is TRBJ2-7, the V gene TRBV5-1, with D perhaps matching TRBD2 (6 bases). The CDR3 contains 15 residues. V was pared by 4 bases and J by 0 bases, with 14 bases between. Germline V gene sequence: CDR1 SGHRS, CDR2 YFSETQ. Here the CDR3 DNA reads TGCGCCAGCAGCCCCCTTGGCGGGAACTCCTACGAGCAGTACTTC. Translation gives CASSPLGGNSYEQYF.

This clone has just a few counts. The chain joins TRBV7-3 to TRBJ1-2, with D hard to call. V was trimmed by 2 bases and J by 4 bases, leaving 14 bases between them. The CDR3 is 15 residues long. Per germline, CDR1 SGHTA and CDR2 FQGTGA. CDR3 loop: CASSLSNGPGYGYTF. CDR3 sequence (DNA): TGTGCCAGCAGCTTATCGAATGGTCCCGGCTATGGCTACACCTTC.

The rearrangement uses TRBV5-4 and TRBJ2-1; 7 bases are a match to TRBD2. V lost 4 bases to trimming and J lost 8 bases; unmatched junction nucleotides: 9. This CDR3 is 14 amino acids long. Looked up from germline, CDR1 is SGHNT and CDR2 is YYREEE (reference sequence). The CDR3 DNA follows: TGTGCCAGCAGCAGAGGCGGGAGAGGCGATGAGCAGTTCTTC. Protein sequence: CASSRGGRGDEQFF.

This clone was detected only once. This sequence joins TRBV19 and TRBJ2-5, with no clear D. Trimming left V 3 bases short and J 5 bases short, with 16 bases between. The V gene's germline CDR1 is LNHDA and CDR2 SQIVND (reference sequence). The CDR3 loop spans 15 amino acids. CDR3 region: CASSINQAYGETQYF. The CDR3 coding sequence is TGTGCCAGTAGTATCAATCAGGCTTATGGGGAGACCCAGTACTTC.

Comment on this clone: The junction and the germline gene differ at one end; a read error may be behind it. V gene TRBV7-9 combines with J gene TRBJ2-7; 8 bases fit TRBD1. Germline V gives CDR1 SEHNR, CDR2 FQNEAQ (reference sequence). The CDR3 spans 15 residues. The CDR3 region has the DNA TGTGCCAGCAGCTACTGGACAGGGAAGTCCTCCGAGCAGTACTTC. Translating it yields CASSYWTGKSSEQYF.